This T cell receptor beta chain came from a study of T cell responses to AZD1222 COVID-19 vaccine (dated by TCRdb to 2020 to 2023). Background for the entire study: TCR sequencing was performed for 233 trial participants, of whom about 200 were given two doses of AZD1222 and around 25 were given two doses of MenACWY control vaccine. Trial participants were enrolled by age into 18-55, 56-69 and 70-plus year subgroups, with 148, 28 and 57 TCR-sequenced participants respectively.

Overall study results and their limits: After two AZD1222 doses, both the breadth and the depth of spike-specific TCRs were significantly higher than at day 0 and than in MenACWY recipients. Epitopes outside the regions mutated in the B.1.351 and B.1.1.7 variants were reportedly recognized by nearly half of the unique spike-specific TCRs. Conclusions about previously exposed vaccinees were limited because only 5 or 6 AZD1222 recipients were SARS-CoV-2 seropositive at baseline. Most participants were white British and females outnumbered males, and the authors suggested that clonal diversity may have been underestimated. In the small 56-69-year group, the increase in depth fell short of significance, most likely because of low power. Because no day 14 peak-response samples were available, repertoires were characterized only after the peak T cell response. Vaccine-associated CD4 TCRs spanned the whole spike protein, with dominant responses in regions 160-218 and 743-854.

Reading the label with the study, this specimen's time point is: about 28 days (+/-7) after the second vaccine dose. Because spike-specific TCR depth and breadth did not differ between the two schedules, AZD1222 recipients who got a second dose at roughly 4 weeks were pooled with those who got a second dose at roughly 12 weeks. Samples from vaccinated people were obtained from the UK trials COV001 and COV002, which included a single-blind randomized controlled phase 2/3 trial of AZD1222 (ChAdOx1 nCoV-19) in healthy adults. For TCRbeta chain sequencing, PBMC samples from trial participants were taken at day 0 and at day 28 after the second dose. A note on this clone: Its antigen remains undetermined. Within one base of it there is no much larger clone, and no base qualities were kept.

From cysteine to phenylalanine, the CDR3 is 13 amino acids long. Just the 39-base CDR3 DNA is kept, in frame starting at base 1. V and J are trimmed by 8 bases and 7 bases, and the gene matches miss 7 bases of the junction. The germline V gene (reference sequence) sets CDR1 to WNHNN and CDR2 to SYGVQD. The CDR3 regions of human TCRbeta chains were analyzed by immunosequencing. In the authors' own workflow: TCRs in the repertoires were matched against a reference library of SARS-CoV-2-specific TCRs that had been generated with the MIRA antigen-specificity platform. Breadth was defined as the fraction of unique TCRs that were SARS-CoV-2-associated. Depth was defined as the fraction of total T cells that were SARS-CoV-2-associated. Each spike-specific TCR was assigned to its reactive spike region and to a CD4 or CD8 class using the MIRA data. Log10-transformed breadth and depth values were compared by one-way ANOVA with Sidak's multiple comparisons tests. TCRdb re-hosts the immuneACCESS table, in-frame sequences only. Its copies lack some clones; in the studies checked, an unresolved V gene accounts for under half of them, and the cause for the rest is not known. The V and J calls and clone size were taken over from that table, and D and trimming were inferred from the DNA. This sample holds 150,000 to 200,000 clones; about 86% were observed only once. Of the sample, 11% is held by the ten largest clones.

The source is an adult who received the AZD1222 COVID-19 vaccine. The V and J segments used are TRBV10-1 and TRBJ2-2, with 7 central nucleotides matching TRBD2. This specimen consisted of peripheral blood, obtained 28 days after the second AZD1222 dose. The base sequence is TGCGCCAGCGAGAGAGCGGGGAGCGGGGAGCTGTTTTTT. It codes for CASERAGSGELFF.